Shown below are 12 T cell receptor beta chains from a single sample sequenced in a study of shared clonotypes between healthy human individuals. As defined, naive CD8 cells were CD45RO-negative and positively selected for CCR7, with terminally differentiated effector memory CD45RA+ cells excluded. The data were produced by immunoSEQ multiplex PCR, yet TCRdb's version contains in-frame clones alone and is incomplete. This sample has nearly 600,000 clones; nearly 97% occur once, and the top ten carry approximately 0.1%. The sample was naive CD8+ T cells sorted from blood. The receptors were gathered from a woman under 40 in good health.

J is TRBJ2-5 and V is TRBV5-1; 7 nucleotides agree with TRBD1. The J call is uncertain, as TRBJ2-7 better fits the DNA end. The CDR3 sequence is 16 residues long. Germline-derived CDR1 and CDR2 are SGHRS and YFSETQ. CDR3 in DNA: TGCGCCAGCAGCTTGGCGCCAACAGGGGCGAACTACGAGCAGTACTTC. It specifies CASSLAPTGANYEQYF.

In regard to this clone: Other DNA sequences in this sample translate to the same CDR3. The V call is TRBV27, the J call TRBJ2-7; D not resolved. Deletions cut 2 bases from V and 2 bases from J, with 7 bases between. The length of the CDR3 is 13 residues. CDR1 MNHEY and CDR2 SMNVEV come from the germline V gene (reference sequence). The CDR3 is CASSLGRTYEQYF. CDR3 DNA: TGTGCCAGCAGTTTAGGGCGGACCTACGAGCAGTACTTC.

About this clone itself: At the DNA level, this CDR3 is encoded by other sequences in the same sample as well. V is TRBV27 and J is TRBJ2-1; D is unclear. V lost 3 bases to trimming and J lost 7 bases, with 4 bases between them. Germline CDR1 and CDR2: MNHEY and SMNVEV (reference sequence). This CDR3 is built from 11 residues. The CDR3 region has the DNA TGTGCCAGCAGTTTTCGGAATGAGCAGTTCTTC. This gives the protein CASSFRNEQFF.

This clone was counted between two and nine times. This chain links TRBV5-3 with TRBJ2-7; the D is unclear. TRBV5-3 is marked as an open reading frame, function uncertain. This CDR3 region has 10 residues. V was shortened by 2 bases and J by 3 bases, with 0 bases between the two germline ends. CDR3 amino acids: CARSFYEQYF. The CDR3 region has the DNA TGTGCCAGAAGCTTCTACGAGCAGTACTTC.

CDR3 amino acids: CASSVLAGEMREQYF. In nucleotides, the CDR3 is TGTGCCAGCAGTGTGCTAGCGGGAGAAATGAGGGAGCAGTACTTC. The V and J genes are TRBV2 and TRBJ2-5, with 10 bases aligning to TRBD2. Looked up from germline, CDR1 is SNHLY and CDR2 is FYNNEI. This CDR3 spans 15 amino acids. Germline trimming cut 4 bases from V and 11 bases from J; bases unmatched to any gene: 13. Full variable domain (outside the CDR3, taken from reference TRBV2 and TRBJ2-5): EPEVTQTPSHQVTQMGQEVILRCVPISNHLYFYWYRQILGQKVEFLVSFYNNEISEKSEIFDDQFSVERPDGSNFTLKIRSTKLEDSAMYFCASSVLAGEMREQYFGPGTRLLVL.

This clone appeared a single time. V is TRBV5-1 and J is TRBJ1-1; 8 positions agree with TRBD1. The CDR3 has 15 residues. V gave up 4 bases and J gave up 0 bases; unmatched junction bases: 5. Germline CDR1 reads SGHRS; CDR2 reads YFSETQ. CDR3 in DNA: TGCGCCAGCAGCATTGACAGGGGAATGAACACTGAAGCTTTCTTT. This translates into CASSIDRGMNTEAFF.

The genes are TRBV27 and TRBJ1-1, with 8 bases that match TRBD1. Losses at the gene ends were 4 bases for V and 8 bases for J; bases not matched to a gene: 3. CDR1 MNHEY and CDR2 SMNVEV come from the germline V gene (reference sequence). The CDR3 covers 12 residues. CDR3 sequence: CASSSGGLEAFF. DNA of the CDR3: TGTGCCAGCAGTTCAGGGGGCCTAGAAGCTTTCTTT.

The chain combines TRBV2 with TRBJ2-7; 9 bases agree with TRBD1. Germline V gives CDR1 SNHLY, CDR2 FYNNEI. J gave up 5 bases and V 2 bases, and 7 bases lay outside the gene matches. The CDR3 is 15 amino acids. Written as DNA, the CDR3 is TGTGCCAGCAGTGAAACGGGACAGGGTATCAACGAGCAGTACTTC. Translating it yields CASSETGQGINEQYF.

V usage is TRBV4-1 and J usage is TRBJ2-5, with a possible D match to TRBD2 (7 bases). CDR3 size: 17 residues. Per germline, CDR1 MGHRA and CDR2 YSYEKL. V lost 0 bases and J 5 bases, leaving 19 bases between the germline ends. In DNA form, the CDR3 reads TGCGCCAGCAGCCAAGAGGGAGGGGGTTCAGAGGAGGAGACCCAGTACTTC. Its translation: CASSQEGGGSEEETQYF.

J is TRBJ2-1 and V is TRBV5-8; D is possibly TRBD1 or TRBD2 (5 bases each). This CDR3 region has 15 residues. V was shortened by 4 bases and J by 7 bases, with 18 bases between the two germline ends. The germline V gene has CDR1 SGHTS and CDR2 YDEGEE. The CDR3 sequence: CASSRAGGRANEQFF. In DNA, the CDR3 is TGTGCCAGCAGCCGGGCTGGGGGAAGGGCAAATGAGCAGTTCTTC.

The V and J genes are TRBV6-5 and TRBJ2-5; no definite D call. This CDR3 spans 16 amino acids. V lost 0 bases and J 5 bases, leaving 16 bases between the germline ends. Looked up from germline, CDR1 is MNHEY and CDR2 is SVGAGI. The CDR3 DNA reads TGTGCCAGCAGTTACTCTTCGGGTTCGTTTGGCGAGACCCAGTACTTC. Protein: CASSYSSGSFGETQYF.

The V call is TRBV7-3, the J call TRBJ2-2, with 8 bases lining up with TRBD2. Germline V CDR1 and CDR2: SGHTA, FQGTGA. There are 16 residues in the CDR3. Trimming removed 5 bases from V and 3 bases from J; junction bases left unmatched: 8. CDR3 nucleotides: TGTGCCAGCAGCCCCACCATAGCGGGGTACACCGGGGAGCTGTTTTTT. It is translated as CASSPTIAGYTGELFF.